Shown below are 15 T cell receptor beta chains from a single sample sequenced in a study of long-term antiretroviral therapy in people with HIV. Assay version v3.0 of immunoSEQ was used, and it was run at survey level. Produced via immunoSEQ multiplex PCR; TCRdb's table is partial and in-frame only. The sample lists about 20,000 clones, more than 70% occurring once. The sequenced sample was unsorted PBMCs, obtained less than 2.5 years after starting antiretroviral therapy. The receptors come from a man aged 35 to 55 with HIV.

The rearrangement joins TRBV7-8 to TRBJ2-6; D not certain. This CDR3 is 15 amino acids long. Trimming left V 3 bases short and J 4 bases short, with 10 bases between. CDR1 is SGHVS and CDR2 is FQNEAQ in the germline V gene. CDR3 residues: CASSFRRSGANVLTF. In nucleotides, the CDR3 is TGTGCCAGCAGCTTCCGACGGAGCGGGGCCAACGTCCTGACTTTC. The full variable domain, completed using reference TRBV7-8 and TRBJ2-6, is GAGVSQSPRYKVAKRGQDVALRCDPISGHVSLFWYQQALGQGPEFLTYFQNEAQLDKSGLPSDRFFAERPEGSVSTLKIQRTQQEDSAVYLCASSFRRSGANVLTFGAGSRLTVL.

The V gene is TRBV11-2, the J gene TRBJ2-7, with TRBD2 identical over 9 bases. The CDR3 spans 16 residues. The J segment lost 2 bases and the V segment lost 4 bases, leaving 9 bases of the junction unmatched. Germline V gene data show CDR1 as SGHAT and CDR2 as FQNNGV. CDR3 bases: TGTGCCAGCAGCTCCGCCCGGACTAGCGTGACCTACGAGCAGTACTTC. It specifies CASSSARTSVTYEQYF. The whole variable domain, remainder taken from reference TRBV11-2 and TRBJ2-7, is EAGVAQSPRYKIIEKRQSVAFWCNPISGHATLYWYQQILGQGPKLLIQFQNNGVVDDSQLPKDRFSAERLKGVDSTLKIQPAKLEDSAVYLCASSSARTSVTYEQYFGPGTRLTVT.

The chain employs TRBV7-4 and TRBJ1-2, with D hard to call. The CDR3 has 17 residues. Per germline, CDR1 SGHVT and CDR2 SQSDAQ. V shed 7 bases and J shed 4 bases, with 25 bases lying between them. CDR3 sequence reads: CASTPPSPDPDSYGYTF. Here the CDR3 DNA reads TGTGCCAGCACCCCACCGTCGCCAGATCCGGATTCCTATGGCTACACCTTC.

The rearrangement links TRBV28 to TRBJ2-7; tentatively, D is TRBD1 (8 bases). Germline CDR1 and CDR2: MDHEN and SYDVKM. Trimming shortened V by 6 bases and J by 7 bases, and 13 bases separated the two germline ends. This CDR3 is built from 12 residues. The CDR3 nucleotides are TGTGCCAGCAGGCTACAGGGGGGGGAGCAGTACTTC. It is translated as CASRLQGGEQYF.

The chain combines TRBV15 with TRBJ1-2; D is possibly TRBD1 (5 bases). Trimming removed 0 bases from V and 3 bases from J, with 14 bases in between. Germline V CDR1 and CDR2: LNHNV, YYDKDF (reference sequence). CDR3 size: 16 residues. CDR3 loop: CATSRDHAGQHYGYTF. The CDR3 DNA sequence: TGTGCCACCAGCAGAGATCACGCCGGACAACACTATGGCTACACCTTC.

The chain uses TRBV6-5 and TRBJ1-5; 7 bases fit TRBD1. V shed 6 bases, J shed 2 bases, and the junction held 1 base outside the gene matches. The CDR3 runs to 13 residues. Germline loops: CDR1 MNHEY, CDR2 SVGAGI. Here the CDR3 reads CASRGTGNQPQHF. The DNA of the CDR3 is TGTGCCAGCAGGGGGACAGGCAATCAGCCCCAGCATTTT.

The gene calls are TRBV28 and TRBJ1-5; D is possibly TRBD1 (6 bases). In germline, CDR1 is MDHEN, CDR2 SYDVKM. V gave up 5 bases and J gave up 11 bases, with 19 bases separating them. CDR3 length equals 14 residues. The CDR3 region is CASSPPPIQGSQHF. CDR3 coding DNA: TGTGCCAGCAGTCCCCCCCCGATACAGGGATCCCAGCATTTT.

The rearrangement links TRBV4-1 to TRBJ2-7; perhaps TRBD2 as D (6 bases). The CDR3 covers 14 residues. V was cut by 5 bases and J by 9 bases, with 20 bases left in between. Germline V gene data show CDR1 as MGHRA and CDR2 as YSYEKL. The CDR3 coding sequence is TGCGCCAGCAGCGACACGGGGACGATGGAGGGGCAGTACTTC. Its translation is CASSDTGTMEGQYF.

The genes are TRBV14 and TRBJ2-1; 8 positions agree with TRBD2. CDR1 is SGHDN, CDR2 FVKESK, per germline. This CDR3 spans 14 amino acids. The J segment lost 6 bases and the V segment lost 4 bases, leaving 5 bases of the junction unmatched. This chain's CDR3 is CASSLSGSLNEQFF. The CDR3 DNA reads as TGTGCCAGCAGCCTAAGCGGGAGTCTCAATGAGCAGTTCTTC. The full variable domain, with the rest looked up from reference TRBV14 and TRBJ2-1, is EAGVTQFPSHSVIEKGQTVTLRCDPISGHDNLYWYRRVMGKEIKFLLHFVKESKQDESGMPNNRFLAERTGGTYSTLKVQPAELEDSGVYFCASSLSGSLNEQFFGPGTRLTVL.

This chain connects TRBV7-9 to TRBJ1-6; the D gene is possibly TRBD1 (5 bases). The germline V gene encodes CDR1 SEHNR and CDR2 FQNEAQ (reference sequence). The CDR3 has 16 amino acids. V lost 4 bases to trimming and J lost 8 bases, with 18 bases between them. CDR3 loop: CASSSGGSGTDSPLHF. In DNA form, the CDR3 reads TGTGCCAGCAGCTCCGGCGGGTCAGGGACGGATTCACCCCTCCACTTT.

The rearrangement uses TRBV19 and TRBJ2-7, with 9 positions matching TRBD1. V trimming: 10 bases; J trimming: 2 bases; junction bases outside the gene matches: 12. The CDR3 sequence is 15 residues long. CDR1 LNHDA and CDR2 SQIVND come from the germline V gene (reference sequence). CDR3 coding DNA: TGTGCCACTAAGACCCGGGACAGGGTGGCCTACGAGCAGTACTTC. As protein: CATKTRDRVAYEQYF. Together with reference TRBV19 and TRBJ2-7, the CDR3 gives the full variable domain: DGGITQSPKYLFRKEGQNVTLSCEQNLNHDAMYWYRQDPGQGLRLIYYSQIVNDFQKGDIAEGYSVSREKKESFPLTVTSAQKNPTAFYLCATKTRDRVAYEQYFGPGTRLTVT.

The chain couples TRBV11-2 to TRBJ2-2, with 9 bases that match TRBD2. The CDR3 extends over 18 amino acids. The germline gives CDR1 SGHAT, CDR2 FQNNGV. V lost 1 base and J lost 6; bases outside the gene matches: 12. CDR3 loop: CASSLAVSGGSLAGELFF. The CDR3 DNA is TGTGCCAGCAGCTTAGCGGTTAGCGGGGGCTCGTTGGCCGGGGAGCTGTTTTTT. The full variable domain, completed using reference TRBV11-2 and TRBJ2-2, is EAGVAQSPRYKIIEKRQSVAFWCNPISGHATLYWYQQILGQGPKLLIQFQNNGVVDDSQLPKDRFSAERLKGVDSTLKIQPAKLEDSAVYLCASSLAVSGGSLAGELFFGEGSRLTVL.

The rearrangement links TRBV4-3 to TRBJ2-1; weak D call: TRBD1 (5 bases). V was shortened by 4 bases and J by 10 bases, with 14 bases between the two germline ends. Germline-derived CDR1 and CDR2 are LGHNA and YSLEER. The CDR3 runs to 13 residues. CDR3 sequence: CASSRLQGVEQFF. CDR3 in DNA: TGCGCCAGCAGCCGCCTGCAGGGTGTGGAGCAGTTCTTC.

J is TRBJ1-2 and V is TRBV6-1, with D possibly TRBD1 on 6 matching bases. The CDR3 runs to 15 residues. V was trimmed by 1 base and J by 4 bases, leaving 13 bases between them. From germline, CDR1 is MNHNS and CDR2 SASEGT. Here the CDR3 reads CASSEGTEALYGYTF. The CDR3 DNA reads TGTGCCAGCAGTGAAGGGACAGAAGCCCTCTATGGCTACACCTTC.

The chain joins TRBV7-6 to TRBJ2-7; D tentatively reads TRBD1 or TRBD2 (6 bases each). Germline-derived CDR1 and CDR2 are SGHVS and FNYEAQ. The CDR3 loop spans 14 amino acids. V lost 1 base, J lost 2 bases, and 9 bases lay in between. This chain's CDR3 is CASSLDRGPYEQYF. The CDR3, as DNA: TGTGCCAGCAGCTTAGACCGGGGGCCCTACGAGCAGTACTTC.